This TCR beta chain was retrieved from a study of beta chain features in type 1 diabetes. The germline V and J ends were trimmed by 5 bases and 4 bases, with 9 bases remaining between them. Looked up from germline, CDR1 is SGHTA and CDR2 is FQGNSA. The CDR3 consists of 12 residues. There are a few counts of this clone. What it binds is unknown. The same CDR3 also results from other DNA sequences found in this sample. Whole-study results and caveats: The question left open here concerned HLA type influencing TCRB rearrangement. Significant though moderate, a shortening of TCRB CDR3s appeared in all four CD4+ subsets of Type 1 diabetes patients.

All of the isolated RNA was reverse transcribed, so expressed TCRB transcripts were sequenced. This table comes from immunoSEQ multiplex PCR, and its TCRdb copy is limited to in-frame clones, with some not included. Of approximately 250,000 clones in the sample, roughly 16% were seen once. The genes are TRBV7-2 and TRBJ2-7; D possibly uses TRBD1 or TRBD2 (5 bases each). The receptor's source is a man aged 25 to 40 with type 1 diabetes. The specimen sequenced was naive CD4+ T cells from blood. The chain's CDR3 is CASSREGYEQYF. The DNA for the CDR3 is TGTGCCAGCAGCCGCGAGGGGTACGAGCAGTACTTC.